The 3 T cell receptor beta chains presented below share a single source sample, sequenced in a study of regulatory T cells in long-lasting Graves disease. With iRepertoire HTBI primers and Arm-PCR of CDR3 regions, TCR beta libraries were built. One entry per CDR3 protein results from TCRdb running MiXCR on the multiplex PCR reads. This table has 400,000 to 600,000 distinct CDR3 sequences, 20% to 25% appearing once. Indicated time point: persistent/refractory GD, antithyroid drugs over 5 years with positive TRAb. RNA from PBMCs was the source of the TCR library. This sample comprised peripheral blood mononuclear cells (PBMCs), obtained when the disease was refractory, from a patient treated with antithyroid drugs. All receptors derive from a female donor with Graves disease.

This clonotype has ten or more counts. The gene calls are TRBV12-3 or TRBV12-4 and TRBJ1-2; D is perhaps TRBD1 (6 bases). The length of the CDR3 is 17 residues. V was shortened by 1 base and J by 0 bases, with 15 bases between the two germline ends. CDR3: CASSLDTWTATNYGYTF. DNA for the CDR3: TGTGCCAGCAGTTTAGATACGTGGACAGCAACTAACTATGGCTACACCTTC.

This clonotype was seen repeatedly, ten times or more. The chain has TRBV28 and TRBJ2-7; a possible D gene is TRBD2 (6 bases). Germline values: CDR1 MDHEN, CDR2 SYDVKM. V dropped 1 base and J dropped 6 bases, with 13 bases sitting between them. This CDR3 region has 14 residues. Here the CDR3 reads CASSLSRRGLEQYF. As DNA, the CDR3 is TGTGCCAGCAGTTTATCGAGGCGGGGTCTCGAGCAGTACTTC.

This clonotype was observed a few times. The V call is TRBV5-1, the J call TRBJ2-7; 10 bases match TRBD2. CDR3 length equals 14 residues. V shed 1 base, J shed 5 bases, and the junction held 3 bases outside the gene matches. The germline V gene encodes CDR1 SGHRS and CDR2 YFSETQ. In nucleotides, the CDR3 is TGCGCCAGCAGCTTGACTAGCGGGATCGACGAGCAGTACTTC. Translated, it gives CASSLTSGIDEQYF.